Listed below are T cell receptor beta chains from one sample, sequenced in a study of identical twins. TCRdb analysed the 5' RACE reads with MiXCR anew, one entry per CDR3 protein. The data show 350,000 to 600,000 distinct CDR3 sequences, with 14% seen just once and around 0.48% held by the top ten. This sample was shared with a second study, whose subject was yellow fever vaccine responses in identical twins.

The sequenced sample was CD4+ T cells sorted from blood. The receptor set was obtained from a woman between 18 and 29 years old in good health. Each CDR3 is given with its conserved first and last residue. Fields, in order: J gene, D gene, V gene, clone size, CDR3 protein, CDR3 DNA. D genes are given only for firm matches. Clone size is shown for a subset of rows, as once, few, many or a class of expanded clone.

J gene: TRBJ2-3
D gene: NA
V gene: TRBV7-2
clone size: few
CDR3 protein: CASSLGYGGATDTQYF
CDR3 DNA: TGTGCCAGCAGCTTAGGCTATGGGGGAGCCACAGATACGCAGTATTTT

J gene: TRBJ1-1
D gene: NA
V gene: TRBV28
clone size: few
CDR3 protein: CASRGSMNTEAFF
CDR3 DNA: TGTGCCAGCAGGGGGTCGATGAACACTGAAGCTTTCTTT

J gene: TRBJ2-3
D gene: TRBD2
V gene: TRBV12-3/TRBV12-4
clone size: NA
CDR3 protein: CASSPIVLGRGSTDTQYF
CDR3 DNA: TGTGCCAGCAGTCCCATTGTCCTGGGGCGGGGGAGCACAGATACGCAGTATTTT

J gene: TRBJ2-6
D gene: NA
V gene: TRBV6-2/TRBV6-3
clone size: NA
CDR3 protein: CASRAGGSGANVLTF
CDR3 DNA: TGTGCCAGCAGAGCAGGTGGCTCTGGGGCCAACGTCCTGACTTTC

J gene: TRBJ2-3
D gene: NA
V gene: TRBV9
clone size: NA
CDR3 protein: CASSVVPEVSDTQYF
CDR3 DNA: TGTGCCAGCAGCGTAGTGCCTGAAGTATCGGATACGCAGTATTTT

J gene: TRBJ2-5
D gene: NA
V gene: TRBV7-2
clone size: NA
CDR3 protein: CASSLRDILQGETQYF
CDR3 DNA: TGTGCCAGCAGCTTAAGGGACATCCTCCAGGGGGAGACCCAGTACTTC

J gene: TRBJ1-2
D gene: NA
V gene: TRBV3-1
clone size: few
CDR3 protein: CASSQDTRHFIF
CDR3 DNA: TGTGCCAGCAGCCAAGATACTCGACACTTTATCTTC

J gene: TRBJ2-1
D gene: NA
V gene: TRBV20-1
clone size: many
CDR3 protein: CSALPGTRGNNEQFF
CDR3 DNA: TGCAGTGCCCTCCCGGGGACCCGGGGGAACAATGAGCAGTTCTTC

J gene: TRBJ1-5
D gene: NA
V gene: TRBV6-1
clone size: few
CDR3 protein: CASSRDGGKSNQPQHF
CDR3 DNA: TGTGCCAGCAGTCGGGACGGTGGGAAGAGCAATCAGCCCCAGCATTTT

J gene: TRBJ2-1
D gene: TRBD1
V gene: TRBV5-1
clone size: NA
CDR3 protein: CASSLDPLGQGFNEQFF
CDR3 DNA: TGCGCCAGCAGCTTGGATCCGCTGGGACAGGGGTTCAATGAGCAGTTCTTC

J gene: TRBJ2-3
D gene: NA
V gene: TRBV6-5
clone size: few
CDR3 protein: CASSYTGKTTDTQYF
CDR3 DNA: TGTGCCAGCAGTTACACAGGGAAAACCACAGATACGCAGTATTTT

J gene: TRBJ2-2
D gene: TRBD2
V gene: TRBV6-1
clone size: NA
CDR3 protein: CASPPSSGGARTGELFF
CDR3 DNA: TGTGCCAGCCCCCCCTCTAGCGGGGGGGCTCGGACCGGGGAGCTGTTTTTT

J gene: TRBJ2-7
D gene: NA
V gene: TRBV4-1
clone size: NA
CDR3 protein: CASSHPPGGAYEQYF
CDR3 DNA: TGCGCCAGCAGCCACCCCCCGGGGGGCGCGTACGAGCAGTACTTC

J gene: TRBJ2-7
D gene: NA
V gene: TRBV4-3
clone size: NA
CDR3 protein: CASSQAVAYEQYF
CDR3 DNA: TGCGCCAGCAGCCAAGCGGTCGCCTACGAGCAGTACTTC

J gene: TRBJ2-3
D gene: TRBD2
V gene: TRBV4-3
clone size: few
CDR3 protein: CASSHQRTGTSGRDTQYF
CDR3 DNA: TGCGCCAGCAGCCACCAACGAACCGGGACTAGCGGGAGAGATACGCAGTATTTT

J gene: TRBJ2-2
D gene: TRBD1
V gene: TRBV5-1
clone size: NA
CDR3 protein: CASNRQGSNTGELFF
CDR3 DNA: TGCGCCAGCAATCGACAGGGCTCGAACACCGGGGAGCTGTTTTTT

J gene: TRBJ2-5
D gene: NA
V gene: TRBV20-1
clone size: many
CDR3 protein: CSARDTRGRETQYF
CDR3 DNA: TGCAGTGCTAGAGATACGAGGGGTCGGGAGACCCAGTACTTC

J gene: TRBJ2-7
D gene: NA
V gene: TRBV27
clone size: few
CDR3 protein: CASSRQSYYEQYF
CDR3 DNA: TGTGCCAGCAGTAGACAATCTTACTACGAGCAGTACTTC

J gene: TRBJ2-7
D gene: NA
V gene: TRBV12-3/TRBV12-4
clone size: few
CDR3 protein: CASSLGFAGQYF
CDR3 DNA: TGTGCCAGCAGTTTGGGGTTTGCGGGGCAGTACTTC

J gene: TRBJ2-7
D gene: NA
V gene: TRBV5-1
clone size: NA
CDR3 protein: CASSHGPYEQYF
CDR3 DNA: TGCGCCAGCAGCCACGGACCCTACGAGCAGTACTTC

J gene: TRBJ2-3
D gene: TRBD2
V gene: TRBV6-1
clone size: NA
CDR3 protein: CASSPRGSGGFSSTDTQYF
CDR3 DNA: TGTGCCAGCAGTCCCCGTGGTAGCGGGGGCTTTTCGAGCACAGATACGCAGTATTTT

J gene: TRBJ1-4
D gene: NA
V gene: TRBV29-1
clone size: few
CDR3 protein: CSVEEPGKLFF
CDR3 DNA: TGCAGCGTTGAGGAACCGGGGAAACTGTTTTTT

J gene: TRBJ2-1
D gene: NA
V gene: TRBV25-1
clone size: NA
CDR3 protein: CASTLNNEQFF
CDR3 DNA: TGTGCCAGCACCCTGAACAATGAGCAGTTCTTC

J gene: TRBJ2-1
D gene: TRBD2
V gene: TRBV5-1
clone size: NA
CDR3 protein: CASSLPGLAVNEQFF
CDR3 DNA: TGCGCCAGCAGCTTGCCCGGACTAGCGGTTAATGAGCAGTTCTTC

J gene: TRBJ2-1
D gene: TRBD2
V gene: TRBV6-5
clone size: few
CDR3 protein: CASSYSKVRLAGSEQFF
CDR3 DNA: TGTGCCAGCAGTTACTCTAAGGTTCGGCTAGCGGGGAGTGAGCAGTTCTTC

J gene: TRBJ1-4
D gene: NA
V gene: TRBV7-9
clone size: NA
CDR3 protein: CASSLDTDLNEKLFF
CDR3 DNA: TGTGCCAGCAGCTTAGATACGGACCTTAATGAAAAACTGTTTTTT

J gene: TRBJ2-1
D gene: TRBD2
V gene: TRBV7-2
clone size: few
CDR3 protein: CASSVSGRAPNEQFF
CDR3 DNA: TGTGCCAGCAGCGTTAGCGGGAGGGCCCCTAATGAGCAGTTCTTC

J gene: TRBJ1-1
D gene: NA
V gene: TRBV5-1
clone size: many
CDR3 protein: CASSPDQGNMNTEAFF
CDR3 DNA: TGCGCCAGCAGCCCAGACCAAGGAAACATGAACACTGAAGCTTTCTTT

J gene: TRBJ2-5
D gene: NA
V gene: TRBV13
clone size: few
CDR3 protein: CASSLGGGGGKETQYF
CDR3 DNA: TGTGCCAGCAGCTTAGGTGGGGGTGGGGGAAAGGAGACCCAGTACTTC